These 19 T cell receptor beta chains were sequenced from one sample in a study of identical twins. TCRdb processed the 5' RACE reads anew with MiXCR; each CDR3 protein has one entry. This sample has approximately 700,000 distinct CDR3 sequences; around a sixth occur once, and the top ten carry 13%. Another study also made use of these data, one on T cells expressing NK-cell markers.

The specimen was PBMCs. All receptors derive from a woman between 18 and 30 years old in good health.

A single count supports this clonotype. J is TRBJ2-3 and V is TRBV7-3, with no clear D. The CDR3 length is 12 residues. The germline V and J ends were trimmed by 5 bases and 6 bases, with 9 bases remaining between them. Germline V gene lookup returns CDR1 SGHTA and CDR2 FQGTGA. CDR3 in DNA: TGTGCCAGCAGCCGCGACGTGGATACGCAGTATTTT. It encodes CASSRDVDTQYF.

The chain couples TRBV19 to TRBJ2-2; D not resolved. Germline lookup yields CDR1 LNHDA and CDR2 SQIVND (reference sequence). CDR3 size: 14 residues. V was pared by 5 bases and J by 3 bases, with 10 bases between. DNA for the CDR3: TGTGCCAGTAGTTCCGGTAGGGACACCGGGGAGCTGTTTTTT. Protein product: CASSSGRDTGELFF.

This clonotype occurred a few times. V usage is TRBV12-3 or TRBV12-4 and J usage is TRBJ2-5; D is possibly TRBD2 (7 bases). The CDR3 runs to 15 residues. V dropped 3 bases and J dropped 1 base, with 12 bases sitting between them. The CDR3 sequence is CASSFGGGRQETQYF. In DNA form, the CDR3 reads TGTGCCAGCAGTTTCGGCGGGGGCCGCCAAGAGACCCAGTACTTC.

The V gene is TRBV7-8, the J gene TRBJ2-3, with 9 bases that match TRBD2. CDR1 is SGHVS and CDR2 is FQNEAQ in the germline V gene. The CDR3 is made up of 18 amino acids. The V segment lost 7 bases and the J segment 4 bases; nucleotides outside the gene matches: 18. CDR3 sequence: CASNDRVRSSGNADTQYF. Here the CDR3 DNA reads TGTGCCAGCAACGACAGGGTACGCTCTAGCGGGAACGCAGATACGCAGTATTTT.

This clonotype turned up a few times. The J gene is TRBJ2-7, the V gene TRBV9; D is ambiguous. Germline V CDR1 and CDR2: SGDLS, YYNGEE. The CDR3 has 12 amino acids. Trimming pared 0 bases from V and 6 bases from J, leaving 7 bases between. CDR3 residues: CASSVGYGEQYF. In nucleotides, the CDR3 is TGTGCCAGCAGCGTAGGGTATGGCGAGCAGTACTTC.

This clonotype was picked up a small number of times. The J gene is TRBJ1-1, the V gene TRBV5-5; tentative D call: TRBD1 (5 bases). Deletions cut 1 base from V and 4 bases from J, with 23 bases between. This CDR3 comprises 18 residues. CDR1 is SGHKS and CDR2 is YYEKEE in the germline V gene (reference sequence). CDR3 sequence reads: CASSLSRRQYSGGTEAFF. Written as DNA, the CDR3 is TGTGCCAGCAGCTTGTCCCGCCGACAATACAGTGGGGGCACTGAAGCTTTCTTT.

This clonotype was recorded a few times. The gene calls are TRBV10-3 and TRBJ2-7, with 9 bases fitting TRBD2. The CDR3 is 13 residues long. J gave up 9 bases and V 3 bases, and 6 bases lay outside the gene matches. Germline CDR1 and CDR2: ENHRY and SYGVKD. The chain's CDR3 is CAISDGSREGQYF. CDR3 in DNA: TGTGCCATCAGTGACGGTTCGCGGGAGGGGCAGTACTTC.

V gene TRBV10-3 combines with J gene TRBJ2-3; 7 bases align to TRBD2. The germline gives CDR1 ENHRY, CDR2 SYGVKD. The CDR3 sequence is 15 residues long. V lost 8 bases, J lost 3 bases, and 11 bases stayed unmatched. CDR3 amino acids: CAIRVGGLQTDTQYF. Written as DNA, the CDR3 is TGTGCCATCCGGGTTGGGGGACTACAGACAGATACGCAGTATTTT.

The rearrangement links TRBV10-2 to TRBJ2-7; D is uncertain. Germline lookup yields CDR1 WSHSY and CDR2 SAAADI. V lost 6 bases to trimming and J lost 2 bases, with 8 bases between them. The CDR3 has 12 residues. CDR3: CASSAEAYEQYF. CDR3 DNA: TGCGCCAGCAGCGCAGAAGCCTACGAGCAGTACTTC.

This clonotype was seen only a few times. The chain carries TRBV4-3 and TRBJ2-1; D remains unclear. Trimming cost V 1 base and J 0 bases, with 10 bases left between them. The V gene's germline CDR1 is LGHNA and CDR2 YSLEER. CDR3 length: 16 residues. The CDR3 loop is CASSQGFGSSYNEQFF. In DNA, the CDR3 is TGCGCCAGCAGCCAAGGGTTTGGCAGCTCCTACAATGAGCAGTTCTTC.

This clonotype turned up a few times. The gene calls are TRBV28 and TRBJ2-5; D not certain. Germline V gives CDR1 MDHEN, CDR2 SYDVKM. This CDR3 has 11 amino acids. V lost 8 bases to trimming and J lost 0 bases, with 4 bases between them. The CDR3 bases are TGTGCCAGCTATTACCAAGAGACCCAGTACTTC. It yields the protein CASYYQETQYF.

The V call is TRBV29-1, the J call TRBJ2-7; 8 bases fit TRBD1. This CDR3 is built from 14 residues. The V gene's germline CDR1 is SQVTM and CDR2 ANQGSEA. The J segment lost 3 bases and the V segment lost 4 bases, leaving 8 bases of the junction unmatched. The CDR3 protein is CSVAVYTGGYEQYF. The CDR3 coding sequence is TGCAGCGTTGCAGTTTATACAGGGGGCTACGAGCAGTACTTC.

The genes are TRBV6-6 and TRBJ1-5; the D gene is possibly TRBD1 (5 bases). The CDR3 is 13 residues long. Germline V CDR1 and CDR2: MNHNY, SVGAGI (reference sequence). Trimming stripped 5 bases from V and 6 bases from J, with 11 bases between. In DNA, the CDR3 is TGTGCCAGCAGTCCCGACAGCCTTCAGCCCCAGCATTTT. Translation gives CASSPDSLQPQHF.

The chain couples TRBV19 to TRBJ2-1, with D uncertain. Per germline, CDR1 LNHDA and CDR2 SQIVND (reference sequence). CDR3 length equals 11 residues. Trimming shortened V by 2 bases and J by 9 bases, and 5 bases separated the two germline ends. The CDR3 is CASSISSEQFF. As DNA, the CDR3 is TGTGCCAGTAGTATAAGTAGTGAGCAGTTCTTC.

CDR3 residues: CASSLRREAFF. The DNA for the CDR3 is TGTGCCAGCAGTTTAAGGAGGGAAGCTTTCTTT. This chain uses TRBV12-3 or TRBV12-4 with TRBJ1-1; D gene ambiguous. The CDR3 is 11 residues long. The V gene lost 2 bases and the J gene lost 8 bases, with 6 bases spanning the gap.

This chain's CDR3 is CASSQVERQETQYF. CDR3 in DNA: TGTGCCAGCAGCCAAGTAGAGCGGCAAGAGACCCAGTACTTC. This chain connects TRBV3-1 to TRBJ2-5; D possibly corresponds to TRBD2 (5 bases). The germline CDR1 and CDR2 sequences are LGHDT and YNNKEL (reference sequence). Trimming removed 1 base at V and 2 bases at J, with 8 bases between. The CDR3 contains 14 residues.

The sample holds a few counts of this clonotype. The chain's CDR3 is CASSLGGYVNTEAFF. The CDR3 region has the DNA TGTGCCAGCAGCTTGGGTGGGTATGTGAACACTGAAGCTTTCTTT. The rearrangement uses TRBV11-2 and TRBJ1-1; unclear D gene. Germline V gene lookup returns CDR1 SGHAT and CDR2 FQNNGV. V dropped 3 bases and J dropped 0 bases, with 11 bases sitting between them. The length of the CDR3 is 15 residues.

V gene TRBV25-1 combines with J gene TRBJ1-1; a weak D match, TRBD1 (5 bases). The CDR3 covers 15 residues. With 4 bases removed from V and 4 bases from J, the gap between germline ends came to 16 bases. Germline V lookup: CDR1 MGHDK, CDR2 SYGVNS. CDR3: CASSAQGVLVTEAFF. In DNA form, the CDR3 reads TGTGCCAGCAGTGCGCAGGGTGTTTTGGTCACTGAAGCTTTCTTT.

The chain links TRBV5-1 to TRBJ2-1; the match to TRBD2 covers 10 bases. Losses at the gene ends were 6 bases for V and 7 bases for J; bases not matched to a gene: 10. From germline, CDR1 is SGHRS and CDR2 YFSETQ. This CDR3 is built from 15 residues. The DNA for the CDR3 is TGCGCCAGCACCCCTCTAGCGGGAGCTTCTAATGAGCAGTTCTTC. Its protein is CASTPLAGASNEQFF. The whole variable domain, remainder taken from reference TRBV5-1 and TRBJ2-1, is KAGVTQTPRYLIKTRGQQVTLSCSPISGHRSVSWYQQTPGQGLQFLFEYFSETQRNKGNFPGRFSGRQFSNSRSEMNVSTLELGDSALYLCASTPLAGASNEQFFGPGTRLTVL.